These T cell receptor beta chains were read from a single sample in a study of blood T cell repertoires in COVID-19. The table came from immunoSEQ multiplex PCR; TCRdb's copy has only in-frame clones and leaves some out. The sample consists of about 150,000 clones, 87% of them appearing once. The sequencing sample was made of peripheral blood. The receptors come from a woman aged 60-70 years with active or convalescent COVID-19. Each CDR3 is given with its conserved first and last residue. D genes are given only for firm matches. For some rows the clone size is stated as once, few or many, or as a class when expanded; others skip it.

few,NA,TRBV5-1,TRBJ1-3,TGCGCCAGCAGCTTGGACGGGGGAGATGGAAACACCATATATTTT,CASSLDGGDGNTIYF
NA,TRBD1,TRBV5-1,TRBJ2-1,TGCGCCAGCAGCTTAGACAGGGGCAGGGGGAATGAGCAGTTCTTC,CASSLDRGRGNEQFF
NA,TRBD1,TRBV7-6,TRBJ2-7,TGTGCCAGCAGCTTAGATATGGGTCAGGGGGAATACGAGCAGTACTTC,CASSLDMGQGEYEQYF
NA,NA,TRBV14,TRBJ1-2,TGTGCCAGCAGCCAAGCGGGGAACTATGGCTACACCTTC,CASSQAGNYGYTF
once,NA,TRBV7-2,TRBJ2-5,TGTGCCAGTAGAAGACCAGGGCCCGCAAGAGAGACCCAGTACTTC,CASRRPGPARETQYF
NA,NA,TRBV19,TRBJ1-3,TGTGCCAGTAGTCAGGCTTACTCTGGAAACACCATATATTTT,CASSQAYSGNTIYF
few,NA,TRBV5-1,TRBJ1-6,TGCGCCAGCAGCTTTGCTCCGGCAGGGGAAAATTCACCCCTCCACTTT,CASSFAPAGENSPLHF
NA,TRBD1,TRBV2,TRBJ1-2,TGTGCCAGCAGTCTCGACAGGGATGGCTACACCTTC,CASSLDRDGYTF
NA,TRBD1,TRBV19,TRBJ1-2,TGTGCCAGTAGTATTCGCAGGGGGCAGGATGGCTACACCTTC,CASSIRRGQDGYTF
NA,NA,TRBV24-1,TRBJ2-2,TGTGCCACCAGTGATCGGGACTCCAAGGAGCTGTTTTTT,CATSDRDSKELFF
NA,NA,TRBV12-3/TRBV12-4,TRBJ1-2,TGTGCCAGCAGTTTTTCAGGGGTGGCTGGCTACACCTTC,CASSFSGVAGYTF
NA,TRBD1,TRBV9,TRBJ2-1,TGTGCCAGCAGCGAGAGGACAGGGGCGCTCCTATCTCCCAATGAGCAGTTCTTC,CASSERTGALLSPNEQFF
NA,NA,TRBV20-1,TRBJ1-1,TGCAGTGCTCTAAAGATGGAAGCTTTCTTT,CSALKMEAFF
NA,NA,TRBV19,TRBJ1-4,TGTGCCAGTACCCCGTTTCGAGGGACTAATGAAAAACTGTTTTTT,CASTPFRGTNEKLFF
NA,TRBD1,TRBV18,TRBJ2-1,TGTGCCAGCTCACCGGGACAGTACAATGAGCAGTTCTTC,CASSPGQYNEQFF
NA,TRBD1,TRBV2,TRBJ1-2,TGTGCCAGCGAGGCAGGGGGCGCGAACGGCTACACCTTC,CASEAGGANGYTF
NA,NA,TRBV5-1,TRBJ2-7,TGCGCCAGCAGCTTGGAAGGGGTCTACGAGCAGTACTTC,CASSLEGVYEQYF
few,NA,TRBV29-1,TRBJ1-2,TGCAGCGTTGAAGGGGCCGGGACTGGGGGCTACACCTTC,CSVEGAGTGGYTF
NA,NA,TRBV7-2,TRBJ2-7,TGTGCCAGCAGCACGAGTCACTACGAGCAGTACTTC,CASSTSHYEQYF
NA,NA,TRBV29-1,TRBJ2-5,TGCAGCGTTGAAGTCCCCGGGGAGACCCAGTACTTC,CSVEVPGETQYF
NA,TRBD1,TRBV19,TRBJ1-1,TGTGCCAGTAGTACCCGCGACAGGGAACTGAACACTGAAGCTTTCTTT,CASSTRDRELNTEAFF
NA,NA,TRBV11-2,TRBJ1-5,TGTGCCAGCAGCTTACACCCTAACAATCAGCCCCAGCATTTT,CASSLHPNNQPQHF
NA,TRBD1,TRBV19,TRBJ2-2,TGTGCCAGTAGTAGTAGGACAGGGGACCAGACCGGGGAGCTGTTTTTT,CASSSRTGDQTGELFF
once,NA,TRBV5-6,TRBJ2-7,TGTGCCAGCAACCGGGACGGGAGCTCCTACGAGCAGTACTTC,CASNRDGSSYEQYF
once,NA,TRBV3-1/TRBV3-2,TRBJ1-1,TGTGCCAGCAGCCAAGGACAGCTAGCTGAAGCTTTCTTT,CASSQGQLAEAFF
NA,TRBD2,TRBV2,TRBJ2-5,TGTGCCAGCAGAGGAGCGGGGGAAGAGACCCAGTACTTC,CASRGAGEETQYF
few,NA,TRBV6-5,TRBJ1-2,TGTGCCAGCAGCCCCCTAGTGGTGGAGGGCTACACCTTC,CASSPLVVEGYTF
NA,TRBD2,TRBV5-1,TRBJ2-7,TGCGCCAGCAGCTTGAGCCACGTCGCGGGGGAGCGGGGGGAGCAGTACTTC,CASSLSHVAGERGEQYF
NA,TRBD2,TRBV5-3,TRBJ2-7,TGTGCCAGAAGCCATTCGACTAGCGGGGGGGACCTGAGCACCTACGAGCAGTACTTC,CARSHSTSGGDLSTYEQYF
NA,TRBD1,TRBV18,TRBJ1-5,TGTGCCAGCTCACTACGACAGGGGGGCGATCAGCCCCAGCATTTT,CASSLRQGGDQPQHF
NA,NA,TRBV24-1,TRBJ2-1,TGTGCCACCAGTGATTCGTCAGGGAATGAGCAGTTCTTC,CATSDSSGNEQFF